Here is one TCR beta chain with its context. Antigen specificity is unknown. This CDR3 spans 16 amino acids. J was trimmed by 2 bases and V by 4 bases; bases with no gene match: 10. The germline V gene has CDR1 SGHVS and CDR2 FQNEAQ. This sample is part of a study of T-cell memory formation after mild COVID-19. Study background: Largely, the TCR clusters proved donor specific. Study-wide results and limits: Of the contracting clones, CD4+ ones lay mainly in CM and EM, and CD8+ ones in EMRA.

Researchers used 5'RACE with constant-segment primers to make TCR alpha and TCR beta cDNA libraries that carry sample barcodes and UMIs. TCRdb recomputed calls from the 5' RACE reads with MiXCR, one row per CDR3 protein. This table has around 300,000 distinct CDR3 sequences, about an eighth appearing once. The sequence came from a man younger than 35 who had mild COVID-19 (a few samples of this study predate the infection). Cell type and time point are not known. V and J are TRBV7-8 and TRBJ1-2, with 7 bases matching TRBD1. Source material: PBMCs or a T cell subset sorted from them (not recorded which). DNA for the CDR3: TGTGCCAGCAGCTCTATTGTAGGGGGCCCCAACTATGGCTACACCTTC. It specifies CASSSIVGGPNYGYTF.